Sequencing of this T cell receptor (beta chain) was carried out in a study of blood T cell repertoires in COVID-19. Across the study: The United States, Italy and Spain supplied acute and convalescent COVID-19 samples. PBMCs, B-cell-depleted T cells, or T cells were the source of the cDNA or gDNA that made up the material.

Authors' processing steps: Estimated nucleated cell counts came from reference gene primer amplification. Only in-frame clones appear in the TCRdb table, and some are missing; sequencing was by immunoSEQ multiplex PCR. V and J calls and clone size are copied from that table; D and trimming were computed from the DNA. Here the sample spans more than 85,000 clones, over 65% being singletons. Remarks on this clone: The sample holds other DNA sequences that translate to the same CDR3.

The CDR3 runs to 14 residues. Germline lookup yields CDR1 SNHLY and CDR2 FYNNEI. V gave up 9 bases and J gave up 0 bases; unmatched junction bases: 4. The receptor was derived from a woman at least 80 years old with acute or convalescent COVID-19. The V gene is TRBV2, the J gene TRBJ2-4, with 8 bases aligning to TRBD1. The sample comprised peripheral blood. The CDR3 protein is CASGQGLAKNIQYF. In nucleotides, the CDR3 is TGTGCCAGTGGACAGGGTTTAGCCAAAAACATTCAGTACTTC. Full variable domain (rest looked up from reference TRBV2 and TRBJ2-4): EPEVTQTPSHQVTQMGQEVILRCVPISNHLYFYWYRQILGQKVEFLVSFYNNEISEKSEIFDDQFSVERPDGSNFTLKIRSTKLEDSAMYFCASGQGLAKNIQYFGAGTRLSVL.